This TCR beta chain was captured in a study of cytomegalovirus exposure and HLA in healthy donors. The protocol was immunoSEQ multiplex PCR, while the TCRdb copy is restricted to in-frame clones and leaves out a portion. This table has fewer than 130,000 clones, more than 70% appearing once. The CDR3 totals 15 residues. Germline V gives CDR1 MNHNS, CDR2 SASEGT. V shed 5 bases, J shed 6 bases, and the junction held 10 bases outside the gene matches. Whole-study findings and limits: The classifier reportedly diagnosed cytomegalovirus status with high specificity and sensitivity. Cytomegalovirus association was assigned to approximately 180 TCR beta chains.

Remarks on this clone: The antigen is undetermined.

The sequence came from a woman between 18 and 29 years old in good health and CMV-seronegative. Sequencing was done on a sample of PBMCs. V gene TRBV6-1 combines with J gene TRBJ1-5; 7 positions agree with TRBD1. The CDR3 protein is CASSRQGRYGQPQHF. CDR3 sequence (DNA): TGTGCCAGCAGTAGACAGGGAAGGTATGGTCAGCCCCAGCATTTT.